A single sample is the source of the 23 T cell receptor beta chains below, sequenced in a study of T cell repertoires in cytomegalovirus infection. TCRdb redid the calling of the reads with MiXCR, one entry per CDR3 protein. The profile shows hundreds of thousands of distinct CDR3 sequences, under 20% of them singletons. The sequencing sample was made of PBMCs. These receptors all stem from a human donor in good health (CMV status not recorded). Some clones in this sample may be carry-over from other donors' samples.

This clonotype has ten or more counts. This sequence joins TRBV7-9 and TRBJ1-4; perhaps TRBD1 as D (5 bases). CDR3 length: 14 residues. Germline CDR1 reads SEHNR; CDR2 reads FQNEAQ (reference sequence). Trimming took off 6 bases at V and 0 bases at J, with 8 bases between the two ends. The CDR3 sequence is CASSIQATNEKLFF. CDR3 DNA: TGTGCCAGCAGTATACAGGCAACTAATGAAAAACTGTTTTTT.

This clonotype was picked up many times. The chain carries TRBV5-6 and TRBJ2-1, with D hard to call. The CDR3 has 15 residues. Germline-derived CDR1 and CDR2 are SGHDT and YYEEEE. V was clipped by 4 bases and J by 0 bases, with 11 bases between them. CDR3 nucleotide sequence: TGTGCCAGCAGCCTGCCTCGGAGCTCCTACAATGAGCAGTTCTTC. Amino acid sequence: CASSLPRSSYNEQFF.

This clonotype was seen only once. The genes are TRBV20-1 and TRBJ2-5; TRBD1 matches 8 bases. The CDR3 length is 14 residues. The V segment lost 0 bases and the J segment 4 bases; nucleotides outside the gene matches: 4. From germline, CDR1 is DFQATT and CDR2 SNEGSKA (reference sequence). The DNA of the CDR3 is TGCAGTGCTAGAGACGTAGACAGGGGAGAGACCCAGTACTTC. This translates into CSARDVDRGETQYF.

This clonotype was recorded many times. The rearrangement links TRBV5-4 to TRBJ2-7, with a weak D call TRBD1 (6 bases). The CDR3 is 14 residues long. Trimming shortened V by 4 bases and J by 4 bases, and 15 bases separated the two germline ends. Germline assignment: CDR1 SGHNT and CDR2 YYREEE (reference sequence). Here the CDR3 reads CASSATGTRYEQYF. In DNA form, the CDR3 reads TGTGCCAGCAGCGCAACCGGGACACGTTACGAGCAGTACTTC.

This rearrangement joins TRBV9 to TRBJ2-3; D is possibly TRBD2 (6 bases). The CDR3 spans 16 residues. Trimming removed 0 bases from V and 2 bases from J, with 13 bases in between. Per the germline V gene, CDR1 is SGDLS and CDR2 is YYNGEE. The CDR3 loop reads CASSVGGWTTTDTQYF. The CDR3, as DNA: TGTGCCAGCAGCGTAGGGGGGTGGACTACCACAGATACGCAGTATTTT.

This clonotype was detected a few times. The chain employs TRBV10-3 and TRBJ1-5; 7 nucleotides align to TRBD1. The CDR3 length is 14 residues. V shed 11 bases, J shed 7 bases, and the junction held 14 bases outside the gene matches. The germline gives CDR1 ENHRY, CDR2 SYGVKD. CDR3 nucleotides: TGTGCCTCGTCAATCCCGGGACAGAGGCAGCCCCAGCATTTT. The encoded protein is CASSIPGQRQPQHF.

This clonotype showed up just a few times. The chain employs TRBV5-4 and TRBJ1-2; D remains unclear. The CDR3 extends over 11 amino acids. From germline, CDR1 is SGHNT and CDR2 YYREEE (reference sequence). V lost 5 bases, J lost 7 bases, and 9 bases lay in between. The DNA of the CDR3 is TGTGCCAGCAGATCCAAGGGTGGCTACACCTTC. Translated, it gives CASRSKGGYTF. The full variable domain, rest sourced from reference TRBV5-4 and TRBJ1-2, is ETGVTQSPTHLIKTRGQQVTLRCSSQSGHNTVSWYQQALGQGPQFIFQYYREEENGRGNFPPRFSGLQFPNYSSELNVNALELDDSALYLCASRSKGGYTFGSGTRLTVV.

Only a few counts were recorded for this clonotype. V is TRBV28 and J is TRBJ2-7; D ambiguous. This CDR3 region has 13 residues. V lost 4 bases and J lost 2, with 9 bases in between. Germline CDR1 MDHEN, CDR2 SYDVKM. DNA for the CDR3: TGTGCCAGCAGTTCGACCCTAACCTACGAGCAGTACTTC. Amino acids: CASSSTLTYEQYF.

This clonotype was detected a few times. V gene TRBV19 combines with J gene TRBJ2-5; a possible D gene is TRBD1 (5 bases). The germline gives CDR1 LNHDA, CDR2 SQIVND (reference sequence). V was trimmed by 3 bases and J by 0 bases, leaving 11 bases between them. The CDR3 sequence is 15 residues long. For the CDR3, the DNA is TGTGCCAGTAGTATCGGCAGGGCCTACCAAGAGACCCAGTACTTC. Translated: CASSIGRAYQETQYF.

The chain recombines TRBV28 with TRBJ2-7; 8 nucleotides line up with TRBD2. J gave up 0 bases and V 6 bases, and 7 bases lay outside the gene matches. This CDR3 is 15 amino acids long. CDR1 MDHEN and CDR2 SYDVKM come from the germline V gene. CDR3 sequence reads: CASSPGGISSYEQYF. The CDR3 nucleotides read TGTGCCAGCAGCCCGGGGGGGATTAGCTCCTACGAGCAGTACTTC. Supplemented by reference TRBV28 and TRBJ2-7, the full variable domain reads DVKVTQSSRYLVKRTGEKVFLECVQDMDHENMFWYRQDPGLGLRLIYFSYDVKMKEKGDIPEGYSVSREKKERFSLILESASTNQTSMYLCASSPGGISSYEQYFGPGTRLTVT.

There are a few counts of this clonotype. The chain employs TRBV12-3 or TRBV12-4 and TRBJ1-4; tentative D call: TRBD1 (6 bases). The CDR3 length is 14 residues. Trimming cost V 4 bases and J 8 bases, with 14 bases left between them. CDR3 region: CASSSGAQGEKLFF. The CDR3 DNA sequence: TGTGCCAGCAGTTCGGGGGCGCAGGGCGAAAAACTGTTTTTT.

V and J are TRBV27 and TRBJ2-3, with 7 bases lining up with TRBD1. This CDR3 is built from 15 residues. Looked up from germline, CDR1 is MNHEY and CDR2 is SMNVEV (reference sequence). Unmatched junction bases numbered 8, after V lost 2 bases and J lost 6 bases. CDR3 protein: CASSLQGVLGDTQYF. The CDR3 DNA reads TGTGCCAGCAGTTTACAGGGGGTACTAGGGGATACGCAGTATTTT.

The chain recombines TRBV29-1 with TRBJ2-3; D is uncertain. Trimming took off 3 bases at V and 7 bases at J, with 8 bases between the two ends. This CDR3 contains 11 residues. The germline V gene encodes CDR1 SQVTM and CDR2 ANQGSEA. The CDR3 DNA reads TGCAGCGTTGAGGCAGGAAATACGCAGTATTTT. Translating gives CSVEAGNTQYF.

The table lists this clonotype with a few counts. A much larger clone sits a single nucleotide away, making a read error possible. CDR3 sequence (DNA): TGTGCCAGCAGCTTAGCGCAATACAATGAGCAGTTCTTC. Its protein product is CASSLAQYNEQFF. The chain has TRBV7-9 and TRBJ2-1; D ambiguous. The germline V and J ends were trimmed by 0 bases and 4 bases, with 4 bases remaining between them. The CDR3 totals 13 residues. Germline V CDR1 and CDR2: SEHNR, FQNEAQ (reference sequence).

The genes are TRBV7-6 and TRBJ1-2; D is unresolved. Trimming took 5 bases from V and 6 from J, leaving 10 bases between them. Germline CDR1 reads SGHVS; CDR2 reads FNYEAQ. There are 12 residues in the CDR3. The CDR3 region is CASSPPAHGYTF. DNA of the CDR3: TGTGCCAGCAGCCCCCCCGCCCATGGCTACACCTTC.

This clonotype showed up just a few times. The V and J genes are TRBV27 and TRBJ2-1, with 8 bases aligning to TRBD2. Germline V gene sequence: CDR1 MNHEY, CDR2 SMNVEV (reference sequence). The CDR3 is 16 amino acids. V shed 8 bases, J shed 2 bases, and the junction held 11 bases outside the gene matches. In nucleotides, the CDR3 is TGTGCCAGCGACTTCGCGGGGGGCCTACCCTACAATGAGCAGTTCTTC. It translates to CASDFAGGLPYNEQFF.

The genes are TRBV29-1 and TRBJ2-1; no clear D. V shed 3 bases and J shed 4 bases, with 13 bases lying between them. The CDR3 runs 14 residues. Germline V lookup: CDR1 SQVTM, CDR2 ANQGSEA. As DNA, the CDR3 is TGCAGCGTTGATAGGCCCCTGGGGTACAATGAGCAGTTCTTC. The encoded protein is CSVDRPLGYNEQFF.

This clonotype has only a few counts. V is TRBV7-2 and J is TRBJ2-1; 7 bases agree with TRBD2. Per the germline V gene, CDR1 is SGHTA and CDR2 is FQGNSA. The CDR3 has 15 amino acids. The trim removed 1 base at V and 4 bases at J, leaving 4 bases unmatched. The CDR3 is CASSLGEGLYNEQFF. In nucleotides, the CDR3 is TGTGCCAGCAGCTTAGGGGAGGGTTTGTACAATGAGCAGTTCTTC.

CDR3 coding DNA: TGTGCCAGCAACAACGGGGGCAATGAGCAGTTCTTC. This gives the protein CASNNGGNEQFF. The chain links TRBV12-3 or TRBV12-4 to TRBJ2-1; maybe TRBD2 (6 bases). CDR3 length equals 12 residues. The germline V and J ends were trimmed by 7 bases and 6 bases, with 10 bases remaining between them.

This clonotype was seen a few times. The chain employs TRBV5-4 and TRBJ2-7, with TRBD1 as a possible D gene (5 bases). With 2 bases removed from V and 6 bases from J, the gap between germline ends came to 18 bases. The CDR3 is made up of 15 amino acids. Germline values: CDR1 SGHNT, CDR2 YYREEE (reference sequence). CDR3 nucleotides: TGTGCCAGCAGCTTTCGCCCCTCAGGGTCCGGCGAGCAGTACTTC. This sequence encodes CASSFRPSGSGEQYF. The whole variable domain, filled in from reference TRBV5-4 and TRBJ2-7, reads ETGVTQSPTHLIKTRGQQVTLRCSSQSGHNTVSWYQQALGQGPQFIFQYYREEENGRGNFPPRFSGLQFPNYSSELNVNALELDDSALYLCASSFRPSGSGEQYFGPGTRLTVT.

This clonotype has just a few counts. The DNA for the CDR3 is TGCGCCAGCAGCGGGGACAGGAATTATAATTCACCCCTCCACTTT. Its protein is CASSGDRNYNSPLHF. The chain joins TRBV5-1 to TRBJ1-6; 8 nucleotides match TRBD1. The CDR3 covers 15 residues. The V segment lost 4 bases and the J segment 4 bases; nucleotides outside the gene matches: 4. Germline-derived CDR1 and CDR2 are SGHRS and YFSETQ.

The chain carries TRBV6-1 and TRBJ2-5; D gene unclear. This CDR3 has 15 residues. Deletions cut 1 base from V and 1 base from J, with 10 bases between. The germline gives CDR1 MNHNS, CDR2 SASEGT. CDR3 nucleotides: TGTGCCAGCAGTGAAGGGGCGGCGTTCCAAGAGACCCAGTACTTC. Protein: CASSEGAAFQETQYF.

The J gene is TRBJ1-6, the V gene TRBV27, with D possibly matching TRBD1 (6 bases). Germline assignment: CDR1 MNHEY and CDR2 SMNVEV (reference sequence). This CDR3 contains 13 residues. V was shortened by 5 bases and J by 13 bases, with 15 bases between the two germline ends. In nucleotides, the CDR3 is TGTGCCAGCAGTCCAGGGACATTCTTTCCCCTCCACTTT. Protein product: CASSPGTFFPLHF.